This paragraph covers one T cell receptor beta chain sequence. Categorization into cohorts depended on clinical history that participants reported. V gave up 4 bases and J gave up 8 bases, with 9 bases separating them. Per the germline V gene, CDR1 is SEHNR and CDR2 is FQNEAQ (reference sequence). The length of the CDR3 is 12 residues. These data originate in a study of blood T cell repertoires in COVID-19. This table comes from immunoSEQ multiplex PCR, and its TCRdb copy is limited to in-frame clones, with some not included. The sample yields 150,000 or so clones, more than 75% seen once. This clonotype originated in a woman under 40 with acute COVID-19. The J gene is TRBJ2-1, the V gene TRBV7-9; tentatively, D is TRBD1 (6 bases). The specimen was PBMCs or T cells enriched from blood (not recorded which). The CDR3 nucleotides are TGTGCCAGCAGCTCGGACAGAGATGAGCAGTTCTTC. Translated, it gives CASSSDRDEQFF. Combining the CDR3 with reference TRBV7-9 and TRBJ2-1 gives the whole variable domain DTGVSQNPRHKITKRGQNVTFRCDPISEHNRLYWYRQTLGQGPEFLTYFQNEAQLEKSRLLSDRFSAERPKGSFSTLEIQRTEQGDSAMYLCASSSDRDEQFFGPGTRLTVL.